The 10 T cell receptor beta chains listed next were all sequenced from one sample in a study of cytomegalovirus exposure and HLA in healthy donors. PCR primers comprised 60 Vbeta and 13 Jbeta primers. TCRdb's copy holds only in-frame clones and misses some; the assay was immunoSEQ multiplex PCR. In the table there are tens of thousands of clones, around 83% of which are singletons. Sequenced material: PBMCs. These receptors were taken from a man between 65 and 79 years old in good health and CMV-seropositive.

This clone was detected only a few times. In DNA, the CDR3 is TGTGCCAGCAGCTTCGGCGACAGGGGGAACGAAAAACTGTTTTTT. Protein: CASSFGDRGNEKLFF. The chain uses TRBV7-9 and TRBJ1-4, with TRBD1 matching 9 bases. The CDR3 extends over 15 amino acids. After removal of 3 bases from V and 8 bases from J, the junction contained 7 bases not matched to a gene. The V gene's germline CDR1 is SEHNR and CDR2 FQNEAQ (reference sequence).

The chain employs TRBV6-1 and TRBJ1-4; TRBD1 matches at 8 bases. The V gene's germline CDR1 is MNHNS and CDR2 SASEGT. The CDR3 sequence is 14 residues long. J lost 8 bases, V lost 8 bases, and 10 bases had no gene match. The CDR3 bases are TGTGCCAGCGCCTATGACAGGGGATCCGAAAAACTGTTTTTT. Translation gives CASAYDRGSEKLFF.

This clone has only one observation. The chain links TRBV7-9 to TRBJ2-1, with 9 bases aligning to TRBD2. CDR1 is SEHNR, CDR2 FQNEAQ, per germline (reference sequence). The CDR3 is 12 amino acids. Unmatched junction bases numbered 8, after V lost 5 bases and J lost 15 bases. DNA of the CDR3: TGTGCCAGCAGCCAGGGGCTAGCGGGGACGTTCTTC. Protein: CASSQGLAGTFF.

The V gene is TRBV10-3, the J gene TRBJ2-7, with a possible D match to TRBD1 (5 bases). CDR1 is ENHRY and CDR2 is SYGVKD in the germline V gene. V lost 4 bases and J lost 5, with 12 bases in between. The length of the CDR3 is 13 residues. The CDR3 loop is CAISGGQIHEQYF. The DNA of the CDR3 is TGTGCCATCAGTGGGGGCCAGATCCACGAGCAGTACTTC.

The rearrangement uses TRBV4-2 and TRBJ2-7; 8 nucleotides match TRBD1. CDR1 and CDR2 (germline): LGHNA, YNFKEQ. This CDR3 comprises 17 residues. V was clipped by 2 bases and J by 7 bases; unmatched bases: 16. CDR3 bases: TGTGCCAGCAGCCAATCGGGGTCGGGTCAGGGGGCTCGGGAGCAGTACTTC. It yields the protein CASSQSGSGQGAREQYF.

The chain has TRBV28 and TRBJ1-1; D possibly corresponds to TRBD1 (6 bases). The V and J ends lost 1 base and 1 base respectively, with 13 bases between them. CDR1 and CDR2 from the germline V gene are MDHEN and SYDVKM. The length of the CDR3 is 16 residues. CDR3 in amino acids: CASSLLAGVWNTEAFF. DNA for the CDR3: TGTGCCAGCAGTTTATTAGCAGGGGTGTGGAACACTGAAGCTTTCTTT.

The chain is built from TRBV19 and TRBJ1-1; D gene unclear. CDR3 length: 14 amino acids. CDR1 is LNHDA, CDR2 SQIVND, per germline (reference sequence). Trimming shortened V by 4 bases and J by 1 base, and 10 bases separated the two germline ends. CDR3 region: CASSTTESNTEAFF. DNA for the CDR3: TGTGCCAGTAGTACAACAGAATCGAACACTGAAGCTTTCTTT.

The genes are TRBV5-1 and TRBJ2-2; 8 positions match TRBD1. CDR1 is SGHRS, CDR2 YFSETQ, per germline. V trimming: 4 bases; J trimming: 7 bases; junction bases outside the gene matches: 6. The CDR3 consists of 14 residues. CDR3 amino acids: CASSTVGQDGELFF. In DNA form, the CDR3 reads TGCGCCAGCAGCACCGTGGGACAGGACGGGGAGCTGTTTTTT.

The rearrangement links TRBV6-5 to TRBJ2-2; D is perhaps TRBD1 (6 bases). This CDR3 spans 13 amino acids. CDR1 is MNHEY, CDR2 SVGAGI, per germline. Trimming took 4 bases from V and 6 from J, leaving 9 bases between them. The CDR3 DNA follows: TGTGCCAGCAGTTCAGACAGGCCCGGGGAGCTGTTTTTT. Its protein is CASSSDRPGELFF.

The CDR3 reads CASSLGQQGFTGELFF. The CDR3 DNA is TGCGCCAGCAGCTTGGGGCAACAGGGATTCACCGGGGAGCTGTTTTTT. The rearrangement uses TRBV5-1 and TRBJ2-2; possibly TRBD1 for D (6 bases). Germline CDR1 and CDR2: SGHRS and YFSETQ. V shed 0 bases and J shed 4 bases, with 13 bases lying between them. This CDR3 has 16 amino acids.